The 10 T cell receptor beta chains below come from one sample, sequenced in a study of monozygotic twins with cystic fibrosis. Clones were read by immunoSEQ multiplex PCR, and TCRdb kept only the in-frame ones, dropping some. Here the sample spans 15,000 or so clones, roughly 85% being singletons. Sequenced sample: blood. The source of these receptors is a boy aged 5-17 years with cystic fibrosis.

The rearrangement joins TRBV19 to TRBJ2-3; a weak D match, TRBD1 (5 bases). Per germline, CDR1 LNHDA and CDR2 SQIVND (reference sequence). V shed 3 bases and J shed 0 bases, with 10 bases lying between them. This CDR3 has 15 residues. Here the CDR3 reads CASSMGQRSTDTQYF. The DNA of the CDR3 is TGTGCCAGTAGTATGGGGCAGAGGAGCACAGATACGCAGTATTTT.

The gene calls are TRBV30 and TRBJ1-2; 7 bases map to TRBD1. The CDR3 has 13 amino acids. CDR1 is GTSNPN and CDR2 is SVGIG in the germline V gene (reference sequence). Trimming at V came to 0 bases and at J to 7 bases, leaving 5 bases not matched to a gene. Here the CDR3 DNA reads TGTGCCTGGAGTGTGGGCAGGGGGACTGGCTACACCTTC. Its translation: CAWSVGRGTGYTF.

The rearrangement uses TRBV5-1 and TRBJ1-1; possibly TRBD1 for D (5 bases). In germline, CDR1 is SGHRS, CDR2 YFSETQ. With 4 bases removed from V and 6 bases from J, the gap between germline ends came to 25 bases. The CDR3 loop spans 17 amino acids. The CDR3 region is CASSPRWGEAGVAEAFF. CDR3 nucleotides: TGCGCCAGCAGCCCGAGGTGGGGCGAGGCTGGTGTGGCTGAAGCTTTCTTT.

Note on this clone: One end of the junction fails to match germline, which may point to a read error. The CDR3 protein is CASSLVAGTNTGELFF. Here the CDR3 DNA reads TGTGCTAGCAGCTTGGTAGCGGGGACCAACACCGGGGAGCTGTTTTTT. The V and J genes are TRBV7-7 and TRBJ2-2; 8 positions agree with TRBD2. Germline assignment: CDR1 SSHAT and CDR2 FNYEAQ (reference sequence). There are 16 residues in the CDR3.

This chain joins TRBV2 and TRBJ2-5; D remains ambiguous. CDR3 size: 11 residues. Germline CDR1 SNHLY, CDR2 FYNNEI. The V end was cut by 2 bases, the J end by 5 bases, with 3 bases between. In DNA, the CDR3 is TGTGCCAGCAGTGAACTTGAGACCCAGTACTTC. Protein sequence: CASSELETQYF.

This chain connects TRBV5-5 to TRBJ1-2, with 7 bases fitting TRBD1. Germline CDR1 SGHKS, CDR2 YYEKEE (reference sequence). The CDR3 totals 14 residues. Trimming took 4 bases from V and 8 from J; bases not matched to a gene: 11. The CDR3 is CASSQTDRISGYTF. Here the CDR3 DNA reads TGTGCCAGCAGCCAGACGGACAGGATCAGCGGCTACACCTTC.

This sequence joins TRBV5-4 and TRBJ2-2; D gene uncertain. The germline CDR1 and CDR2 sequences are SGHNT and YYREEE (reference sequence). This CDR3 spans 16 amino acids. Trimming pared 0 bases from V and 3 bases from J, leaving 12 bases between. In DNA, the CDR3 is TGTGCCAGCAGCTTGGCGAGAACCGGATACACCGGGGAGCTGTTTTTT. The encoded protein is CASSLARTGYTGELFF.

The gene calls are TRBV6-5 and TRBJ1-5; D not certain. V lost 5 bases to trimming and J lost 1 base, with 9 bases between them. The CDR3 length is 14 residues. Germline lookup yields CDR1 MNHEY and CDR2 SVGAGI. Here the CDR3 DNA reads TGTGCCAGCAGTGACCTACAAAGCAATCAGCCCCAGCATTTT. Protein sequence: CASSDLQSNQPQHF.

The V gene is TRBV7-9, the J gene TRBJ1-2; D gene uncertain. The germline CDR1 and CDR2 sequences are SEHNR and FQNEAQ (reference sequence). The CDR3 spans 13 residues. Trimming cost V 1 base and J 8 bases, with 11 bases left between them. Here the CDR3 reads CASSLEDERGYTF. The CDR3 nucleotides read TGTGCCAGCAGCTTAGAGGACGAAAGGGGCTACACCTTC. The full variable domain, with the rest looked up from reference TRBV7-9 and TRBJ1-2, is DTGVSQNPRHKITKRGQNVTFRCDPISEHNRLYWYRQTLGQGPEFLTYFQNEAQLEKSRLLSDRFSAERPKGSFSTLEIQRTEQGDSAMYLCASSLEDERGYTFGSGTRLTVV.

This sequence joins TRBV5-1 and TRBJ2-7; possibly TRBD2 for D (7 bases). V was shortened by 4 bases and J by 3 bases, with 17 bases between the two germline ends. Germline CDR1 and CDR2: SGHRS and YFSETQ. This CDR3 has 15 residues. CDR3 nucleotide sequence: TGCGCCAGCAGCCAAAGTTGGGGGGGCCTCTACGAGCAGTACTTC. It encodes CASSQSWGGLYEQYF.